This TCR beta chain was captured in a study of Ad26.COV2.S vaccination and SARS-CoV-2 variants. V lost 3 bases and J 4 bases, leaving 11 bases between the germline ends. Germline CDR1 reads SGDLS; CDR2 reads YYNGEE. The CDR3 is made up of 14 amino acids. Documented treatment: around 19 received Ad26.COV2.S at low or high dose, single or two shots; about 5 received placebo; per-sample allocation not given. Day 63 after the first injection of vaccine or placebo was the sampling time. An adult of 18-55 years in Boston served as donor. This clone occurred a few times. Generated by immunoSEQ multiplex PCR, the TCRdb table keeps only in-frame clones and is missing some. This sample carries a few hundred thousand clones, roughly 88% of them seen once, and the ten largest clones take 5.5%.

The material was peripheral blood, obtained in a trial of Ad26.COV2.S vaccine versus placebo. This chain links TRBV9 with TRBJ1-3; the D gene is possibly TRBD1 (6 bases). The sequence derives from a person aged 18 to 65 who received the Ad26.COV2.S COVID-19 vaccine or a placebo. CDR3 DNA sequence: TGTGCCAGCAGCGCCTCAGGGGTCGGAAACACCATATATTTT. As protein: CASSASGVGNTIYF.